Shown below are 16 T cell receptor beta chains from a single sample sequenced in a study of T cell clonality in common variable immunodeficiency. Sequenced by immunoSEQ multiplex PCR; TCRdb stores in-frame clones only, minus some. This sample carries more than 45,000 clones, none of them present only once. The sequenced sample was peripheral blood mononuclear cells. The receptors were gathered from a person between 18 and 70 years old in good health.

Of note for this clone: The read stops 3 residues short of the end of the CDR3; the missing end is completed from the germline J gene. This rearrangement joins TRBV30 to TRBJ1-3; weak D call: TRBD1 (6 bases). This CDR3 is 14 amino acids long. CDR1 is GTSNPN and CDR2 is SVGIG in the germline V gene (reference sequence). The CDR3: CAWSPGQTGNIIYF. The CDR3 DNA, read in part, is TGTGCCTGGAGCCCGGGACAAACTGGAAACATT.

This clone came up many times. The read is 3 residues too short to cover the CDR3 end, so that end is filled in from the germline J gene. This sequence joins TRBV6-4 and TRBJ2-3, with D hard to call. Germline CDR1 and CDR2: MRHNA and SNTAGT. Trimming took 8 bases from V and 5 from J, leaving 8 bases between them. This CDR3 has 11 residues. Partial CDR3 DNA: TGTGCCAGCGAGCCGGGAGATACG. Its translation: CASEPGDT. In full, the CDR3 is CASEPGDTQYF.

In its sample, this clone was seen many times. The covered CDR3 bases are TGTGCCAGTATCGAAGCGGGAGGGACAGGGACCGGGGAG. Its protein product is CASIEAGGTGTGE. The whole CDR3 sequence reads CASIEAGGTGTGELFF. The V and J genes are TRBV19 and TRBJ2-2; tentatively, D is TRBD2 (10 bases). The read finishes 3 residues shy of the CDR3 end, and the germline J gene is used to complete it. With 7 bases removed from V and 5 bases from J, the gap between germline ends came to 20 bases. Germline CDR1 is LNHDA and CDR2 is SQIVND (reference sequence). CDR3 size: 16 residues.

This clone was counted many times. The sequence runs out 3 residues before the end of the CDR3; the remainder is reconstructed from the germline J gene. The chain recombines TRBV30 with TRBJ1-4; D is undetermined. The V gene's germline CDR1 is GTSNPN and CDR2 SVGIG (reference sequence). Deletions cut 8 bases from V and 6 bases from J, with 16 bases between. This CDR3 comprises 13 residues. The CDR3 bases that were read are TGTGCCAGGCGACTGCACGGTCATGAAAAA. Protein: CARRLHGHEK. The full CDR3 protein reads CARRLHGHEKLFF.

This clone was recorded at least ten times. With the read ending 3 residues before the CDR3 end, the germline J gene is used to fill in that end. The chain combines TRBV29-1 with TRBJ2-5; 16 nucleotides line up with TRBD2. J lost 6 bases, V lost 3 bases, and 7 bases had no gene match. Germline V gene lookup returns CDR1 SQVTM and CDR2 ANQGSEA. The length of the CDR3 is 16 residues. The CDR3 sequence is CSVDGTSGGVGKTQYF. CDR3 DNA (partial): TGCAGCGTTGATGGGACTAGCGGGGGGGTAGGAAAGACC.

The table lists this clone with a few counts. The read halts 3 residues ahead of the CDR3 end, with the missing end drawn from the germline J gene. V usage is TRBV11-2 and J usage is TRBJ1-4; 7 bases match TRBD1. The junction had 10 bases not matched to a gene; V was cut back by 5 bases and J by 7 bases. Germline CDR1 SGHAT, CDR2 FQNNGV. The CDR3 sequence is 15 residues long. CDR3: CASSPQQGLSEKLFF. Partial CDR3 DNA: TGTGCCAGCAGCCCCCAACAGGGGCTGAGTGAAAAA. Based on the CDR3 plus reference TRBV11-2 and TRBJ1-4, the full variable domain is EAGVAQSPRYKIIEKRQSVAFWCNPISGHATLYWYQQILGQGPKLLIQFQNNGVVDDSQLPKDRFSAERLKGVDSTLKIQPAKLEDSAVYLCASSPQQGLSEKLFFGSGTQLSVL.

This clone showed up many times. The CDR3 end lies 3 residues beyond the end of the read and is filled in from the germline J gene. V gene TRBV12-3 or TRBV12-4 combines with J gene TRBJ2-7; 7 bases are a match to TRBD2. This CDR3 is 14 amino acids long. Trimming cost V 5 bases and J 3 bases; bases outside gene matches: 7. CDR3 DNA, as far as it was read: TGTGCCAGCAGTGGGGAGCGGGGAATCTACGAG. This translates into CASSGERGIYE. The complete CDR3 reads CASSGERGIYEQYF.

At least ten counts were recorded for this clone. The CDR3 end is not reached by the read, which stops 3 residues before it; the germline J gene fills it in. This chain uses TRBV19 with TRBJ1-1, with a weak D call TRBD1 (6 bases). CDR1 is LNHDA and CDR2 is SQIVND in the germline V gene (reference sequence). The CDR3 has 13 residues. V gave up 1 base and J gave up 4 bases, with 7 bases separating them. The DNA read from the CDR3 is TGTGCCAGTAGTATAGCAGGGGCCACTGAA. This encodes CASSIAGATE. From start to end, the CDR3 is CASSIAGATEAFF.

This clone appeared many times. The read halts 3 residues ahead of the CDR3 end, with the missing end drawn from the germline J gene. The chain has TRBV20-1 and TRBJ2-2; either TRBD1 or TRBD2 may supply D (5 bases each). This CDR3 is 14 amino acids long. In germline, CDR1 is DFQATT, CDR2 SNEGSKA (reference sequence). Incomplete CDR3 DNA: TGCAGTGCTATCCGCGGACACGGGAATTCACCG. Encoded protein: CSAIRGHGNSP. In full, the CDR3 reads CSAIRGHGNSPLFF.

This clone was found many times. A junction end diverges from the germline sequence, so it may reflect a read error. With the read ending 3 residues before the CDR3 end, the germline J gene is used to fill in that end. This chain connects TRBV4-2 to TRBJ2-3; D not certain. CDR1 is LGHNA and CDR2 is YNFKEQ in the germline V gene. The CDR3 sequence is 14 residues long. CDR3 DNA (partial): TGCGCCAGCAGCCAAGGCGGAAGCACAGATACG. Amino acid sequence: CASSQGGSTDT. The whole CDR3 protein reads CASSQGGSTDTQYF.

This clone was observed at least ten times. One end of the junction varies from germline; a read error may be responsible. The read terminates 3 residues before the CDR3 end, so the remaining end is supplied by the germline J gene. The V call is TRBV4-2, the J call TRBJ2-1; maybe TRBD2 (6 bases). From germline, CDR1 is LGHNA and CDR2 YNFKEQ. The length of the CDR3 is 15 residues. CDR3 region: CASSQETRSAHEQFF. CDR3 bases read: TGCGCCAGCAGCCAAGAGACTAGATCCGCCCATGAG.

Concerning this clone itself: The read terminates 3 residues ahead of where the CDR3 ends, so the germline J gene completes it. The chain uses TRBV19 and TRBJ2-3; 9 nucleotides agree with TRBD2. CDR3 length: 16 residues. Germline-derived CDR1 and CDR2 are LNHDA and SQIVND (reference sequence). The covered CDR3 bases are TGTGCCACCCTAGAAGGGGCGGCAGCGGGGGGAGAGACG. Protein sequence: CATLEGAAAGGET. In full, the CDR3 is CATLEGAAAGGETQYF.

This clone has ten or more counts. Read sequence stops 3 residues before the CDR3 end, and the germline J gene provides the missing end. The J gene is TRBJ2-3, the V gene TRBV2, with D unclear. Germline CDR1 and CDR2: SNHLY and FYNNEI. With 5 bases removed from V and 3 bases from J, the gap between germline ends came to 6 bases. There are 12 residues in the CDR3. CDR3 DNA, as far as it was read: TGTGCCAGCAGTTTCAGTACAGATACG. Its translation is CASSFSTDT. The whole CDR3 sequence reads CASSFSTDTQYF.

This clone was seen at least ten times. The read terminates 3 residues ahead of where the CDR3 ends, so the germline J gene completes it. The chain couples TRBV7-8 to TRBJ2-7; 7 bases line up with TRBD2. Germline V gene data show CDR1 as SGHVS and CDR2 as FQNEAQ. J gave up 3 bases and V 5 bases, and 4 bases lay outside the gene matches. The CDR3 length is 13 residues. The CDR3 loop reads CASSPAGVYEQYF. The sequenced CDR3 bases are TGTGCCAGCAGCCCGGCGGGGGTCTACGAG.

This clone showed up many times. One end of the junction is discordant with germline, which a read error may explain. The sequenced fragment ends 3 residues before the CDR3 boundary, so the rest is inferred from the germline J gene. The chain carries TRBV4-2 and TRBJ2-2; 12 positions agree with TRBD2. Germline V CDR1 and CDR2: LGHNA, YNFKEQ. This CDR3 spans 18 amino acids. The CDR3 here is CASSQVGLAGGKTGELFF. The DNA read from the CDR3 is TGCGCCAGCAGCCAAGTCGGCCTAGCGGGGGGGAAAACCGGGGAG.

This clone was recorded at least ten times. The read terminates 3 residues ahead of where the CDR3 ends, so the germline J gene completes it. The V gene is TRBV7-6, the J gene TRBJ2-3, with TRBD2 as a possible D gene (6 bases). Germline CDR1 reads SGHVS; CDR2 reads FNYEAQ. V was pared by 0 bases and J by 5 bases, with 15 bases between. The CDR3 length is 16 residues. The CDR3 sequence is CASSLAPSAGGDTQYF. The DNA read from the CDR3 is TGTGCCAGCAGCTTAGCCCCCTCAGCGGGTGGAGATACG.